This T cell receptor beta chain originates from a study of T cells after yellow fever vaccination (dated by TCRdb to the late 2010s). Notes on the research overall: The SMART-Seq v4 Ultra Low Input RNA kit was used to prepare libraries from fractions with low cell numbers. To track T-cell clones before and after primary and booster YFV17D yellow fever vaccination, bulk TCR alpha and beta repertoires were sequenced longitudinally. Two healthy male donors made up the cohort, one aged 18 to 29 years and the other aged 30 to 40 years. Bulk PBMC replicates and cell subsets were isolated from blood drawn at multiple timepoints before and after both primary and secondary immunization. General conclusions and limits of the study: Computational filtering was needed because FACS-sorted repertoires could contain abundant contaminating clonotypes from the bulk population. The study included only a couple of donors, which limits how far the findings can be generalized. Most clones expanded after primary vaccination (about 95% of CD4 and roughly 88% of CD8) were re-detected after the booster, suggesting that broad memory maintenance occurred. The secondary T-cell response was found to be weaker but faster than the primary response, with a peak reached on day 5 rather than on day 15. A small share of clonotypes occurred in both CD4 and CD8 compartments, likely arising from convergent recombination.

As for this clonotype: Its antigen remains unidentified. No base-level quality is on record; no much larger clone is a single base apart.

This specimen's treatment or condition label, interpreted: live attenuated yellow fever vaccine strain. At every blood-draw timepoint, two biological replicates of bulk PBMCs were collected. PBMCs were isolated from peripheral blood using a standard Ficoll-Paque protocol. TriZol was used to extract RNA from bulk PBMCs, from CD4 and CD8 fractions, and from dextramer-positive and dextramer-negative fractions. From the germline V gene (reference sequence), CDR1 is DFQATT and CDR2 is SNEGSKA. Taken from cysteine to phenylalanine, the CDR3 has 15 residues. Just CDR3 DNA is preserved here, 45 bases in frame from base 1. The junction shows trimming of 3 bases on V and 0 bases on J, plus 12 bases between the germline ends. TCR cDNA was synthesized by 5'RACE template switching, through which a universal primer site and unique molecular identifiers were introduced. cDNA synthesis was primed from both the TCR alpha and TCR beta constant segments. Two PCR steps were used to amplify libraries, with sample barcodes and sequencing adapters being added in the second step. Sequencing of libraries was performed on Illumina HiSeq 2500 (2x100 bp) or NovaSeq (2x150 bp). On the authors' methods: MIGEC was used to demultiplex reads and collapse the reads into UMI consensus sequences, and MiXCR was used for V(D)J alignment. Using edgeR on replicate PBMC samples, clonotypes were called vaccine-responding if FDR was below 0.01 and the log2 fold change was above 5 up to day 15. Each bulk clonotype received a CD4 or CD8 identity based on whether the sequenced CD4 or CD8 repertoire contained that clonotype at higher abundance. In-frame beta chains were kept once TCRdb had trimmed the public reads at Q25 with fastp and called clones with MiXCR. For every CDR3 protein sequence, its rows merge into one entry that carries the most common genes and DNA. TCRdb, not the authors, supplied the V and J calls. In all, the sample holds fewer than 450,000 distinct CDR3 sequences, and approximately 8% of those were seen once. The ten biggest clones cover approximately 18% of the sample.

The source was PBMCs, collected about 49 days after the first yellow fever vaccination. Recombination connected TRBV20-1 to TRBJ2-4; perhaps TRBD2 is the D gene, with 5 bases matching. The sequence was collected from a man between 18 and 29 years old who received the YFV17D yellow fever vaccine. The DNA sequence is TGCAGTGCTAGTCCCCCAGGACTAGCCAAAAACATTCAGTACTTC. Its protein reads: CSASPPGLAKNIQYF.